The 27 T cell receptor beta chains in this list originate from one sample, sequenced in a study of shared clonotypes between healthy human individuals. Generated by immunoSEQ multiplex PCR, the TCRdb table keeps only in-frame clones and is missing some. Of approximately 2,300,000 clones in the sample, roughly 90% were seen once. Sequences were obtained from naive CD4+ T cells from PBMCs. Stated subset: CD45RA+ positively selected. Receptors originate from a man aged 18 to 29 in good health. Some clones in this sample may be carry-over from other donors' samples.

The J gene is TRBJ2-7, the V gene TRBV4-1; 9 bases line up with TRBD2. The CDR3 extends over 15 amino acids. The V and J ends lost 4 bases and 3 bases, in that order; junction bases with no gene match: 7. The germline gives CDR1 MGHRA, CDR2 YSYEKL. Here the CDR3 reads CASSPASAGGYEQYF. In DNA, the CDR3 is TGCGCCAGCAGCCCCGCCTCAGCGGGAGGCTACGAGCAGTACTTC.

This clone was found once. The V gene is TRBV29-1, the J gene TRBJ2-7; D is uncertain. Per the germline V gene, CDR1 is SQVTM and CDR2 is ANQGSEA. With 4 bases removed from V and 2 bases from J, the gap between germline ends came to 15 bases. The CDR3 has 14 amino acids. Here the CDR3 reads CSVGWREHTYEQYF. As DNA, the CDR3 is TGCAGCGTTGGGTGGCGTGAACATACCTACGAGCAGTACTTC.

This clone was picked up one time. V usage is TRBV7-6 and J usage is TRBJ2-3; D perhaps matches TRBD2 (5 bases). The CDR3 is 15 residues long. V dropped 2 bases and J dropped 6 bases, with 15 bases sitting between them. Looked up from germline, CDR1 is SGHVS and CDR2 is FNYEAQ. The CDR3 loop reads CASSLRPEARDTQYF. The CDR3 DNA reads TGTGCCAGCAGCTTACGCCCGGAGGCACGGGATACGCAGTATTTT. Drawing the rest from reference TRBV7-6 and TRBJ2-3, the complete variable domain is GAGVSQSPRYKVTKRGQDVALRCDPISGHVSLYWYRQALGQGPEFLTYFNYEAQQDKSGLPNDRFSAERPEGSISTLTIQRTEQRDSAMYRCASSLRPEARDTQYFGPGTRLTVL.

The chain employs TRBV7-6 and TRBJ2-3, with unresolved D. The germline V gene encodes CDR1 SGHVS and CDR2 FNYEAQ. Deletions cut 5 bases from V and 6 bases from J, with 9 bases between. This CDR3 is built from 12 residues. The CDR3 protein is CASSRARDTQYF. For the CDR3, the DNA is TGTGCCAGCAGCCGGGCGCGGGATACGCAGTATTTT.

V is TRBV6-1 and J is TRBJ1-2; D may be TRBD1 (5 bases). Trimming pared 3 bases from V and 4 bases from J, leaving 9 bases between. The CDR3 runs 13 residues. The germline V gene encodes CDR1 MNHNS and CDR2 SASEGT. The CDR3 region has the DNA TGTGCCAGCAGTGATACAGGATTCTATGGCTACACCTTC. This codes for CASSDTGFYGYTF.

V is TRBV5-6 and J is TRBJ1-1; D may be TRBD1 (5 bases). V was clipped by 3 bases and J by 4 bases, with 10 bases between them. This CDR3 has 13 amino acids. The germline V gene encodes CDR1 SGHDT and CDR2 YYEEEE. CDR3 residues: CASSYSGGTEAFF. The CDR3 DNA follows: TGTGCCAGCAGCTACTCCGGGGGCACTGAAGCTTTCTTT.

The CDR3, as DNA: TGTGCCTGGAGTACAAAAAACAGGGGACTCAGGGCCTACGAGCAGTACTTC. Translating gives CAWSTKNRGLRAYEQYF. The chain carries TRBV30 and TRBJ2-7; D is perhaps TRBD1 (7 bases). Trimming shortened V by 2 bases and J by 2 bases, and 22 bases separated the two germline ends. Per the germline V gene, CDR1 is GTSNPN and CDR2 is SVGIG (reference sequence). CDR3 length equals 17 residues.

The rearrangement uses TRBV5-4 and TRBJ2-1, with D maybe TRBD1 (6 bases). Germline V CDR1 and CDR2: SGHNT, YYREEE (reference sequence). Trimming removed 0 bases from V and 6 bases from J, with 22 bases in between. The CDR3 is 18 amino acids. CDR3 residues: CASSLVPLLQGPGNEQFF. The CDR3 DNA reads TGTGCCAGCAGCTTGGTCCCTTTACTACAGGGCCCGGGCAATGAGCAGTTCTTC.

The V and J genes are TRBV6-1 and TRBJ1-2; no definite D call. Germline CDR1 is MNHNS and CDR2 is SASEGT. The CDR3 is 10 residues long. Deletions cut 6 bases from V and 5 bases from J, with 4 bases between. This chain's CDR3 is CASSRYGYTF. The CDR3, as DNA: TGTGCCAGCAGCCGGTATGGCTACACCTTC.

This chain connects TRBV15 to TRBJ2-3; D perhaps matches TRBD2 (7 bases). Germline V CDR1 and CDR2: LNHNV, YYDKDF (reference sequence). The germline V and J ends were trimmed by 0 bases and 1 base, with 11 bases remaining between them. CDR3 length: 16 amino acids. The CDR3 DNA is TGTGCCACCAGCAGAGATGGGAGGGGGGGCACAGATACGCAGTATTTT. Amino acid sequence: CATSRDGRGGTDTQYF.

The rearrangement links TRBV7-8 to TRBJ2-1, with a weak D call TRBD1 (6 bases). The germline CDR1 and CDR2 sequences are SGHVS and FQNEAQ. The CDR3 totals 14 residues. Deletions cut 5 bases from V and 4 bases from J, with 12 bases between. CDR3 region: CASSATGLYNEQFF. CDR3 DNA sequence: TGTGCCAGCAGCGCCACAGGGCTATACAATGAGCAGTTCTTC.

As to this clone: Other DNA variants within this sample encode the same CDR3. This chain uses TRBV12-5 with TRBJ2-3; tentative D call: TRBD1 (5 bases). Germline assignment: CDR1 LGHNT and CDR2 FRNRAP. With 1 base removed from V and 0 bases from J, the gap between germline ends came to 5 bases. The CDR3 runs 14 residues. In DNA form, the CDR3 reads TGTGCTAGTGGTTTGGAGGGGAGCACAGATACGCAGTATTTT. It encodes CASGLEGSTDTQYF.

The genes are TRBV11-1 and TRBJ2-3; 7 positions match TRBD2. CDR1 and CDR2 (germline): SGHAT, FQDESV (reference sequence). J was trimmed by 2 bases and V by 2 bases; bases with no gene match: 13. CDR3 size: 18 residues. For the CDR3, the DNA is TGTGCCAGCAGCTTACTGGATGGGTCTAGCGGCCTCACAGATACGCAGTATTTT. This gives the protein CASSLLDGSSGLTDTQYF.

The rearrangement links TRBV27 to TRBJ1-1, with D possibly matching TRBD1 (6 bases). The CDR3 totals 17 residues. Germline V gene sequence: CDR1 MNHEY, CDR2 SMNVEV (reference sequence). V gave up 5 bases and J gave up 0 bases, with 19 bases separating them. As DNA, the CDR3 is TGTGCCAGCAGTCCCCGAGACAGGTGGGGGATGAACACTGAAGCTTTCTTT. Translation: CASSPRDRWGMNTEAFF.

This clone was observed a single time. V gene TRBV6-1 combines with J gene TRBJ2-1, with TRBD1 identical over 9 bases. Germline V gene lookup returns CDR1 MNHNS and CDR2 SASEGT. The V and J ends lost 6 bases and 6 bases, in that order; junction bases with no gene match: 9. This CDR3 is 15 amino acids long. CDR3 amino acids: CASSPRDRESNEQFF. CDR3 sequence (DNA): TGTGCCAGCAGCCCCCGGGACAGGGAGAGCAATGAGCAGTTCTTC.

This chain links TRBV11-2 with TRBJ2-5; D gene uncertain. V dropped 3 bases and J dropped 2 bases, with 7 bases sitting between them. The germline gives CDR1 SGHAT, CDR2 FQNNGV. The CDR3 spans 13 residues. The CDR3 reads CASSLYRQETQYF. The CDR3 nucleotides are TGTGCCAGCAGCTTGTATAGGCAAGAGACCCAGTACTTC.

The gene calls are TRBV30 and TRBJ2-7; D could derive from TRBD1 or TRBD2 (5 bases each). Trimming removed 3 bases at V and 7 bases at J, with 19 bases between. The length of the CDR3 is 14 residues. Germline values: CDR1 GTSNPN, CDR2 SVGIG (reference sequence). In DNA form, the CDR3 reads TGTGCCTGGAGGTCCGGGATCGCAGGGTATGAGCAGTACTTC. Amino acids: CAWRSGIAGYEQYF.

The rearrangement links TRBV7-3 to TRBJ2-7; possibly TRBD1 or TRBD2 for D (5 bases each). This CDR3 has 14 residues. CDR1 is SGHTA, CDR2 FQGTGA, per germline. Trimming shortened V by 2 bases and J by 7 bases, and 15 bases separated the two germline ends. DNA for the CDR3: TGTGCCAGCAGCTTAGGGTTTCAGGGAGATGAGCAGTACTTC. It yields the protein CASSLGFQGDEQYF.

The rearrangement links TRBV5-4 to TRBJ2-1, with D perhaps TRBD1 or TRBD2 (5 bases each). This CDR3 spans 13 amino acids. The V and J ends lost 4 bases and 10 bases respectively, with 15 bases between them. Germline V gives CDR1 SGHNT, CDR2 YYREEE (reference sequence). Written as DNA, the CDR3 is TGTGCCAGCAGCCAGGACGAGAGGGGAGAGCAGTTCTTC. Translated: CASSQDERGEQFF.

V is TRBV5-1 and J is TRBJ2-5; D may be TRBD1 or TRBD2 (6 bases each). Germline CDR1 and CDR2: SGHRS and YFSETQ. Trimming shortened V by 6 bases and J by 2 bases, and 14 bases separated the two germline ends. The CDR3 has 14 residues. The CDR3 reads CASTPWRGQETQYF. The DNA for the CDR3 is TGCGCCAGCACCCCCTGGAGGGGGCAAGAGACCCAGTACTTC.

The chain carries TRBV27 and TRBJ2-2; 10 nucleotides agree with TRBD2. Germline values: CDR1 MNHEY, CDR2 SMNVEV (reference sequence). CDR3 length equals 19 residues. V lost 11 bases to trimming and J lost 5 bases; unmatched junction nucleotides: 23. CDR3 amino acids: CARRGDSGRAFSETGELFF. The CDR3 coding sequence is TGTGCCCGAAGAGGGGACAGCGGGAGGGCCTTTTCTGAGACCGGGGAGCTGTTTTTT.

The rearrangement links TRBV6-1 to TRBJ1-5, with TRBD1 matching over 7 bases. The CDR3 extends over 19 amino acids. The germline CDR1 and CDR2 sequences are MNHNS and SASEGT. V gave up 2 bases and J gave up 2 bases; unmatched junction bases: 15. This CDR3 is CASSESPGEDRARNQPQHF. CDR3 sequence (DNA): TGTGCCAGCAGTGAATCTCCTGGGGAAGACAGGGCGCGCAATCAGCCCCAGCATTTT.

As concerns this clone: Sequence at one end of the junction differs from germline and may be a read error. The chain links TRBV25-1 to TRBJ2-1, with D maybe TRBD2 (6 bases). This CDR3 comprises 13 residues. Per the germline V gene, CDR1 is MGHDK and CDR2 is SYGVNS. The CDR3 region has the DNA TGTGCCAGCAGCCCCGCGGCTAGCGAGGACCCTCTCTTC. As protein: CASSPAASEDPLF.

V usage is TRBV10-3 and J usage is TRBJ2-7, with no clear D. In germline, CDR1 is ENHRY, CDR2 SYGVKD. The V gene lost 0 bases and the J gene lost 2 bases, with 5 bases spanning the gap. The CDR3 has 13 amino acids. The CDR3 loop is CAISESITYEQYF. Here the CDR3 DNA reads TGTGCCATCAGTGAGTCGATTACCTACGAGCAGTACTTC.

V and J are TRBV28 and TRBJ2-5, with 9 bases identical to TRBD1. The germline V gene encodes CDR1 MDHEN and CDR2 SYDVKM. V lost 1 base, J lost 2 bases, and 14 bases stayed unmatched. The CDR3 is 19 amino acids. CDR3 protein: CASSLSGQGLPPTQETQYF. CDR3 coding DNA: TGTGCCAGCAGTTTATCAGGACAGGGGCTCCCCCCTACACAAGAGACCCAGTACTTC.

The chain employs TRBV7-8 and TRBJ2-7, with TRBD2 matching 10 bases. Losses at the gene ends were 1 base for V and 4 bases for J; bases not matched to a gene: 10. The CDR3 contains 17 residues. Germline CDR1 reads SGHVS; CDR2 reads FQNEAQ. CDR3 DNA: TGTGCCAGCAGCTTAGTTACCTCAGGGACTAGCGTATACGAGCAGTACTTC. It codes for CASSLVTSGTSVYEQYF.

The chain links TRBV30 to TRBJ2-1, with 9 positions matching TRBD1. CDR3 length equals 16 residues. Germline V gene lookup returns CDR1 GTSNPN and CDR2 SVGIG (reference sequence). The trim removed 0 bases at V and 8 bases at J, leaving 11 bases unmatched. CDR3 sequence reads: CAWSVWLGTGIDEQFF. The CDR3 DNA reads TGTGCCTGGAGTGTATGGCTCGGGACAGGGATCGATGAGCAGTTCTTC.